One and the same sample provided the 26 T cell receptor beta chains below, sequenced in a study of blood T cell repertoires in COVID-19. Profiled with immunoSEQ multiplex PCR; TCRdb holds only in-frame clones, not every one. The sample lists fewer than 250,000 clones, roughly 90% seen once, with about 5% in the top ten. Sequencing was done on a sample of peripheral blood. Receptors were obtained from a middle-aged woman with acute or convalescent COVID-19.

This clone has only one observation. J is TRBJ2-5 and V is TRBV5-4, with a possible D match to TRBD2 (5 bases). CDR3 size: 13 residues. Trimming left V 0 bases short and J 5 bases short, with 8 bases between. Germline loops: CDR1 SGHNT, CDR2 YYREEE (reference sequence). CDR3 nucleotides: TGTGCCAGCAGCTTGGCCCCGGGGGAGACCCAGTACTTC. It encodes CASSLAPGETQYF.

The count of this clone is one. The chain links TRBV7-9 to TRBJ1-1; D gene ambiguous. With 5 bases removed from V and 3 bases from J, the gap between germline ends came to 16 bases. The germline CDR1 and CDR2 sequences are SEHNR and FQNEAQ (reference sequence). The CDR3 is 15 residues long. Written as DNA, the CDR3 is TGTGCCAGCAGCCCCAATTTCCCTCAGTACACTGAAGCTTTCTTT. Protein product: CASSPNFPQYTEAFF. The variable domain in full, completed from reference TRBV7-9 and TRBJ1-1, reads DTGVSQNPRHKITKRGQNVTFRCDPISEHNRLYWYRQTLGQGPEFLTYFQNEAQLEKSRLLSDRFSAERPKGSFSTLEIQRTEQGDSAMYLCASSPNFPQYTEAFFGQGTRLTVV.

In DNA form, the CDR3 reads TGTGCCAGCAGCTTAGCGTACAGGGGCACCGGGGAGCTGTTTTTT. Its protein is CASSLAYRGTGELFF. The rearrangement uses TRBV7-6 and TRBJ2-2; 7 bases match TRBD1. With 0 bases clipped from V and 4 bases from J, the junction kept 2 bases outside the gene matches. The length of the CDR3 is 15 residues. Germline CDR1 SGHVS, CDR2 FNYEAQ.

The chain combines TRBV12-3 or TRBV12-4 with TRBJ1-1; the match to TRBD1 covers 7 bases. This CDR3 comprises 13 residues. J gave up 6 bases and V 3 bases, and 4 bases lay outside the gene matches. CDR3 region: CASSLTGLAEAFF. The CDR3 DNA is TGTGCCAGCAGTTTGACAGGGCTCGCTGAAGCTTTCTTT.

The chain recombines TRBV27 with TRBJ2-2; the D gene is possibly TRBD1 (6 bases). This CDR3 region has 15 residues. The V and J ends lost 0 bases and 3 bases respectively, with 8 bases between them. Looked up from germline, CDR1 is MNHEY and CDR2 is SMNVEV (reference sequence). This chain's CDR3 is CASSLSGTYTGELFF. The CDR3, as DNA: TGTGCCAGCAGTTTATCGGGGACATACACCGGGGAGCTGTTTTTT.

The J gene is TRBJ1-2, the V gene TRBV11-2; possible D gene TRBD1, 6 bases. Looked up from germline, CDR1 is SGHAT and CDR2 is FQNNGV. The CDR3 is 15 residues long. V shed 5 bases and J shed 4 bases, with 17 bases lying between them. The CDR3 here is CASSQRQALSYGYTF. CDR3 bases: TGTGCCAGCAGCCAAAGACAGGCTCTTTCCTATGGCTACACCTTC.

This rearrangement joins TRBV11-2 to TRBJ1-2; tentatively, D is TRBD1 (5 bases). This CDR3 is built from 14 residues. Per germline, CDR1 SGHAT and CDR2 FQNNGV. Trimming cost V 5 bases and J 5 bases, with 15 bases left between them. This chain's CDR3 is CASSPYGGGYGYTF. Here the CDR3 DNA reads TGTGCCAGCAGCCCCTATGGGGGAGGGTATGGCTACACCTTC.

Only a few counts were recorded for this clone. This sequence joins TRBV28 and TRBJ1-2, with D possibly being TRBD1 (5 bases). The CDR3 loop spans 14 amino acids. Germline CDR1 is MDHEN and CDR2 is SYDVKM. The V end lost 5 bases, the J end lost 7 bases, and 17 bases lay between the germline ends. CDR3 amino acids: CASSPSRVMGGYTF. The CDR3 DNA sequence: TGTGCCAGCAGTCCCAGCAGGGTAATGGGTGGCTACACCTTC.

This chain joins TRBV12-3 or TRBV12-4 and TRBJ2-5; perhaps TRBD1 as D (6 bases). With 5 bases removed from V and 4 bases from J, the gap between germline ends came to 11 bases. CDR3 size: 13 residues. CDR3 coding DNA: TGTGCCAGCAGTCCAGGACAGCGAGAGACCCAGTACTTC. Translating gives CASSPGQRETQYF.

This chain uses TRBV2 with TRBJ2-2; 7 positions agree with TRBD1. There are 17 residues in the CDR3. Germline V gene data show CDR1 as SNHLY and CDR2 as FYNNEI. The J segment lost 0 bases and the V segment lost 0 bases, leaving 4 bases of the junction unmatched. The CDR3 coding sequence is TGTGCCAGCAGTGAAGCGCATGGGACAGCGAACACCGGGGAGCTGTTTTTT. It yields the protein CASSEAHGTANTGELFF.

The J gene is TRBJ2-2, the V gene TRBV7-8; maybe TRBD1 (5 bases). The CDR3 runs 15 residues. The germline gives CDR1 SGHVS, CDR2 FQNEAQ. The germline V and J ends were trimmed by 4 bases and 0 bases, with 9 bases remaining between them. The CDR3 DNA follows: TGTGCCAGCAGCTCCGGACACTCGAACACCGGGGAGCTGTTTTTT. Translating gives CASSSGHSNTGELFF.

This chain joins TRBV29-1 and TRBJ1-1; 8 positions match TRBD1. CDR1 is SQVTM, CDR2 ANQGSEA, per germline. J gave up 1 base and V 7 bases, and 5 bases lay outside the gene matches. The CDR3 covers 13 residues. As DNA, the CDR3 is TGCAGCGCCCCAGGACAGGGGAACACTGAAGCTTTCTTT. It yields the protein CSAPGQGNTEAFF.

The chain couples TRBV10-2 to TRBJ1-6, with D hard to call. The V gene's germline CDR1 is WSHSY and CDR2 SAAADI. The CDR3 totals 15 residues. The germline V and J ends were trimmed by 3 bases and 10 bases, with 16 bases remaining between them. The CDR3 region is CASSDWISRRSPLHF. CDR3 DNA: TGCGCCAGCAGTGACTGGATAAGCCGGAGATCACCCCTCCACTTT.

This chain connects TRBV24-1 to TRBJ2-4, with D perhaps matching TRBD2 (5 bases). V was cut by 4 bases and J by 3 bases, with 9 bases left in between. CDR1 is KGHDR and CDR2 is SFDVKD in the germline V gene. CDR3 length: 14 amino acids. The CDR3 reads CATSDPRDKNIQYF. DNA of the CDR3: TGTGCCACCAGTGACCCCCGGGACAAAAACATTCAGTACTTC.

This chain joins TRBV6-5 and TRBJ1-6; D remains unclear. The germline gives CDR1 MNHEY, CDR2 SVGAGI. The CDR3 length is 16 residues. Trimming pared 4 bases from V and 1 base from J, leaving 11 bases between. This chain's CDR3 is CASSSGQRSYNSPLHF. The CDR3 DNA follows: TGTGCCAGCAGTTCCGGGCAGCGGTCCTATAATTCACCCCTCCACTTT.

The rearrangement uses TRBV2 and TRBJ2-3, with 10 bases identical to TRBD1. The CDR3 is 15 residues long. The V gene's germline CDR1 is SNHLY and CDR2 FYNNEI. Trimming removed 6 bases from V and 3 bases from J; junction bases left unmatched: 6. CDR3 nucleotides: TGTGCCAGCAGAGAGACAGGGGGCGCGACAGATACGCAGTATTTT. Translated: CASRETGGATDTQYF.

The V gene is TRBV4-2, the J gene TRBJ1-6, with 8 nucleotides matching TRBD1. Trimming removed 0 bases from V and 7 bases from J; junction bases left unmatched: 5. This CDR3 comprises 16 residues. Germline V lookup: CDR1 LGHNA, CDR2 YNFKEQ. CDR3 residues: CASSQEGTGLNSPLHF. The CDR3 DNA reads as TGTGCCAGCAGCCAAGAGGGGACAGGTCTAAATTCACCCCTCCACTTT.

The chain joins TRBV5-1 to TRBJ1-2, with D possibly being TRBD1 (6 bases). The CDR3 is 17 residues long. The germline V gene encodes CDR1 SGHRS and CDR2 YFSETQ. V gave up 3 bases and J gave up 4 bases, with 22 bases separating them. CDR3 DNA sequence: TGCGCCAGCAGCTGGAAGAGACCCCTAGGGGGACCCTATGGCTACACCTTC. Its protein is CASSWKRPLGGPYGYTF.

In DNA form, the CDR3 reads TGTGCCAGCAGCTTTGACCTAGGCTATGGCTACACCTTC. It codes for CASSFDLGYGYTF. The chain has TRBV5-5 and TRBJ1-2; no clear D gene. Trimming removed 2 bases at V and 4 bases at J, with 9 bases between. The CDR3 sequence is 13 residues long. Germline V gene lookup returns CDR1 SGHKS and CDR2 YYEKEE (reference sequence).

This clone has more than one count but fewer than ten. This sequence joins TRBV18 and TRBJ2-3; maybe TRBD1 (6 bases). Germline values: CDR1 KGHSH, CDR2 LQKENI. The CDR3 sequence is 18 residues long. V was shortened by 3 bases and J by 1 base, with 20 bases between the two germline ends. The CDR3 protein is CASSPTAHRVGGTDTQYF. CDR3 nucleotides: TGTGCCAGCTCACCGACCGCACACAGGGTAGGAGGCACAGATACGCAGTATTTT.

The rearrangement joins TRBV21-1 to TRBJ2-7; the table names TRBD1, a call not compared with the DNA. TRBV21-1 is a pseudogene locus. This CDR3 spans 12 amino acids. In DNA form, the CDR3 reads TGTGCCAGCACCCTACAGGCCGACGAGCAGTACGTC. The encoded protein is CASTLQADEQYV.

The chain combines TRBV19 with TRBJ2-2; possibly TRBD2 for D (6 bases). CDR3 length: 14 amino acids. CDR1 is LNHDA, CDR2 SQIVND, per germline (reference sequence). The V end was cut by 4 bases, the J end by 1 base, with 7 bases between. CDR3 sequence reads: CASSSGENTGELFF. CDR3 nucleotide sequence: TGTGCCAGTAGTAGCGGGGAGAACACCGGGGAGCTGTTTTTT.

Details on this clone: At the DNA level, this CDR3 is encoded by other sequences in the same sample as well. The gene calls are TRBV3-1 (or the pseudogene TRBV3-2) and TRBJ2-3, with TRBD2 identical over 9 bases. After removal of 1 base from V and 2 bases from J, the junction contained 4 bases not matched to a gene. Germline CDR1 reads LGHDT; CDR2 reads YNNKEL (reference sequence). The CDR3 is 16 amino acids. The CDR3 here is CASSQGSGSYTDTQYF. The CDR3 region has the DNA TGTGCCAGCAGCCAAGGTAGCGGGAGTTACACAGATACGCAGTATTTT.

The chain combines TRBV5-1 with TRBJ2-5, with 10 nucleotides matching TRBD1. From germline, CDR1 is SGHRS and CDR2 YFSETQ. Trimming cost V 5 bases and J 2 bases; bases outside gene matches: 9. This CDR3 contains 16 residues. The CDR3 nucleotides read TGCGCCAGCAGGGCTTTGGACAGGGGGGCACAAGAGACCCAGTACTTC. It is translated as CASRALDRGAQETQYF.

The J gene is TRBJ2-7, the V gene TRBV6-5, with TRBD1 matching 9 bases. V lost 6 bases to trimming and J lost 8 bases; unmatched junction nucleotides: 14. Per germline, CDR1 MNHEY and CDR2 SVGAGI. The length of the CDR3 is 15 residues. CDR3 bases: TGTGCCAGCAGGATTGACGGGACAGGGATAGGTAAGCAGTACGTC. It yields the protein CASRIDGTGIGKQYV.

CDR3 coding DNA: TGTGCCAGCAGCCCAGGGGCAGGTCAGCCCCAGCATTTT. It specifies CASSPGAGQPQHF. This chain connects TRBV6-5 to TRBJ1-5, with D possibly being TRBD1 (6 bases). The CDR3 has 13 amino acids. Germline CDR1 and CDR2: MNHEY and SVGAGI. The germline V and J ends were trimmed by 6 bases and 6 bases, with 12 bases remaining between them.